These 7 T cell receptor beta chains were sequenced from one sample in a study of blood T cell repertoires in COVID-19. Some clones are missing from TCRdb's copy, which holds only in-frame ones; the method was immunoSEQ multiplex PCR. The repertoire holds 260,000 or so clones, with 83% as singletons. The sample consisted of PBMCs or T cells enriched from blood (not recorded which). The origin of the receptors is a woman aged 40-49 years who had been exposed to COVID-19.

This chain links TRBV5-6 with TRBJ1-2; no reliable D call. There are 13 residues in the CDR3. V gave up 4 bases and J gave up 5 bases, with 12 bases separating them. Looked up from germline, CDR1 is SGHDT and CDR2 is YYEEEE. The CDR3 coding sequence is TGTGCCAGCAGCCCGGTCGAGCGGTATGGCTACACCTTC. This translates into CASSPVERYGYTF.

This clone has a handful of counts. The rearrangement links TRBV19 to TRBJ1-5, with D possibly matching TRBD1 (6 bases). The V end was cut by 4 bases, the J end by 5 bases, with 12 bases between. CDR3 size: 14 residues. CDR1 is LNHDA, CDR2 SQIVND, per germline (reference sequence). As DNA, the CDR3 is TGTGCCAGTAGTACCCCACAGGGTTATCAGCCCCAGCATTTT. Amino acid sequence: CASSTPQGYQPQHF.

This chain connects TRBV30 to TRBJ1-1; D is perhaps TRBD1 (5 bases). The CDR3 extends over 14 amino acids. Trimming cost V 0 bases and J 4 bases, with 12 bases left between them. Per the germline V gene, CDR1 is GTSNPN and CDR2 is SVGIG (reference sequence). The CDR3 is CAWSVEPRATEAFF. The CDR3 DNA is TGTGCCTGGAGTGTTGAGCCCAGGGCCACTGAAGCTTTCTTT. Supplemented by reference TRBV30 and TRBJ1-1, the full variable domain reads SQTIHQWPATLVQPVGSPLSLECTVEGTSNPNLYWYRQAAGRGLQLLFYSVGIGQISSEVPQNLSASRPQDRQFILSSKKLLLSDSGFYLCAWSVEPRATEAFFGQGTRLTVV.

The chain carries TRBV5-1 and TRBJ1-4, with 9 bases that match TRBD1. The ends lost 3 bases at V and 8 bases at J; junction bases unmatched: 8. The CDR3 runs 15 residues. Per germline, CDR1 SGHRS and CDR2 YFSETQ. In DNA form, the CDR3 reads TGCGCCAGCAGCTGGGGGACAGGGTCGGCCGAAAAACTGTTTTTT. Encoded protein: CASSWGTGSAEKLFF.

The chain uses TRBV6-5 and TRBJ2-2; tentatively, D is TRBD2 (5 bases). Trimming took off 0 bases at V and 6 bases at J, with 14 bases between the two ends. The CDR3 extends over 16 amino acids. CDR1 is MNHEY and CDR2 is SVGAGI in the germline V gene. CDR3 amino acids: CASSYSMASRPGELFF. For the CDR3, the DNA is TGTGCCAGCAGTTACTCGATGGCTAGCAGGCCCGGGGAGCTGTTTTTT.

The chain carries TRBV3-1 (or the pseudogene TRBV3-2) and TRBJ1-1, with 9 nucleotides matching TRBD1. The junction had 11 bases not matched to a gene; V was cut back by 1 base and J by 5 bases. CDR1 and CDR2 (germline): LGHDT, YNNKEL (reference sequence). The CDR3 covers 17 residues. CDR3 DNA sequence: TGTGCCAGCAGCCAAGGGGACAGGGAGATTTGGTGGACTGAAGCTTTCTTT. Translating it yields CASSQGDREIWWTEAFF.

This clone has only one observation. The chain combines TRBV19 with TRBJ2-1; 8 nucleotides agree with TRBD1. The CDR3 totals 15 residues. The trim removed 6 bases at V and 3 bases at J, leaving 7 bases unmatched. CDR1 LNHDA and CDR2 SQIVND come from the germline V gene (reference sequence). The CDR3 DNA is TGTGCCAGTAGGCTACAGGGGGAAAACTACAATGAGCAGTTCTTC. Protein product: CASRLQGENYNEQFF.